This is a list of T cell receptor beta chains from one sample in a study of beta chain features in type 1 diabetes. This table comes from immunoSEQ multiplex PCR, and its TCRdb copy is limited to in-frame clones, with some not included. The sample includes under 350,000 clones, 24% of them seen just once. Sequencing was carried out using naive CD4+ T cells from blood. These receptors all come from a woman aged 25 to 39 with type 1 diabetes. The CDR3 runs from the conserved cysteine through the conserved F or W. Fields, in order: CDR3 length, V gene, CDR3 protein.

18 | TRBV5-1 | CASSLASSGGAKNYGYTF
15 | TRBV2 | CASSSVAGGPETQYF
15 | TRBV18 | CASSPDREWGETQYF
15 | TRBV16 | CASSQWDKFYNEQFF
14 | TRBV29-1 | CSVNREFSTGELFF
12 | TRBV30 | CAWSRSGYEQYF
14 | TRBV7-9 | CASSPFPGGFEAFF
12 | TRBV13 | CASGSGSETQYF
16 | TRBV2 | CASRALLFRSNQPQHF
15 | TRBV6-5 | CASSPVSRGNQPQHF
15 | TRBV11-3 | CASSSGVWYTDTQYF
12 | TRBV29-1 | CSAGRSGNTIYF
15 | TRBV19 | CASSIVTSLSPEQFF
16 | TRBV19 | CASSILGTGGQETQYF
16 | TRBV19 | CASSIVGSGQPYEQYF
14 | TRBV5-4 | CASSSRDRGYEQYF
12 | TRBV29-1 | CSVTTGLEAQYF
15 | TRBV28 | CASREPDRGNQPQHF
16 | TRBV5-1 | CASSLGQGSGTDTQYF
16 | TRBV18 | CASSPLDPGNGYEQYF
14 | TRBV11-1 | CASSLAVAGGEQFF
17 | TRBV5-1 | CASSLAGRGRDNEKLFF
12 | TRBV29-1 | CSVSRGGNTIYF
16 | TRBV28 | CASSLSVGRLADTQYF
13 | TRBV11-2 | CASSLGHQDTQYF
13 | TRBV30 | CAWSPQGSQPQHF
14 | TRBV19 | CASSISGSLYGYTF
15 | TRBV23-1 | CASSLRTGRAGELFF
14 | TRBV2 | CASTGNSGANVLTF
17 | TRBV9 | CASSVAGGGPVGTEAFF
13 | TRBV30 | CAWSKGLRYEQYF
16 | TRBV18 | CASSPRQGAGNTEAFF
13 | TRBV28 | CASSFSGGLIYTF
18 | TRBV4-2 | CASSQGGTSGTNTGELFF
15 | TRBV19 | CASRQTGGPAYEQYF
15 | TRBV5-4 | CASSSPGQVPYGYTF
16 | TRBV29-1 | CSARRTGGGSYNEQFF
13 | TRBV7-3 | CASSLYSGDTQYF
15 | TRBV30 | CAWSVRTSGYNEQFF
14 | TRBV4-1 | CASSQDASVETQYF
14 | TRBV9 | CASSVDTIRGEQYF
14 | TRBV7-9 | CASSSPLRGQPQHF
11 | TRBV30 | CAWKIRGEAFF
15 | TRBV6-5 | CASSPAGTGLGGYTF
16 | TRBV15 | CATQGSGGRNHQPQHF
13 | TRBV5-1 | CASSLEGPQPQHF
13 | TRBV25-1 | CASREKNTGELFF
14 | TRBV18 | CASSPTRADYGYTF
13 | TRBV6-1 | CASSPRGEGEQYF
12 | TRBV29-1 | CSVVLGSYGYTF
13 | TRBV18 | CASSPPSVYEQYF
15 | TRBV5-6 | CASSPRSSGANVLTF
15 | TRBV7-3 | CASSYGTSGNNEQFF
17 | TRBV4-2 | CASSQTWMPGKDYEQYF
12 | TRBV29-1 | CSVDRGQDGYTF
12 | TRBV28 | CASSFGRSGYTF
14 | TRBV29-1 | CSVETSGNTDTQYF
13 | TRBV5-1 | CASSEGGIGEQFF
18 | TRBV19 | CASSIGRGSLPPKNIQYF